Listed here is a single T cell receptor (beta chain). The source of the sample is a study of control samples from healthy donors and cancer patients. V was shortened by 3 bases and J by 3 bases, with 19 bases between the two germline ends. The CDR3 is 16 amino acids. Germline V gives CDR1 DFQATT, CDR2 SNEGSKA (reference sequence). Assay: immunoSEQ multiplex PCR; the TCRdb copy retains only in-frame clones and omits some. Altogether around 190,000 clones are present, about 92% being singletons, with the ten largest covering about 1.4%. The clonotype originates from a man aged 30 to 39 in good health. What was sequenced was blood. The V gene is TRBV20-1, the J gene TRBJ2-3; the D gene is possibly TRBD2 (6 bases). This CDR3 is CSASWGGAGTTDTQYF. CDR3 coding DNA: TGCAGTGCTAGTTGGGGCGGGGCGGGAACTACAGATACGCAGTATTTT.